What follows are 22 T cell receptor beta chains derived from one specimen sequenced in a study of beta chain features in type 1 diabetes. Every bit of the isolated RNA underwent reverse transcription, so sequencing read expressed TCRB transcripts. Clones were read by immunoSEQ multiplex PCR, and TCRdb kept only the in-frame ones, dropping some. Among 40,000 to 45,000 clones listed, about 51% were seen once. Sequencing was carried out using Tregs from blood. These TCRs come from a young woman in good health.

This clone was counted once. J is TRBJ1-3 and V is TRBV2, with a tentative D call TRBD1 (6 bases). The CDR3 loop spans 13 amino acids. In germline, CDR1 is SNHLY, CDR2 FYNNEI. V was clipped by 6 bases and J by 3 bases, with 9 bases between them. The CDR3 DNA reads TGTGCCAGCAGGGCAGGGGTTGGAAACACCATATATTTT. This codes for CASRAGVGNTIYF.

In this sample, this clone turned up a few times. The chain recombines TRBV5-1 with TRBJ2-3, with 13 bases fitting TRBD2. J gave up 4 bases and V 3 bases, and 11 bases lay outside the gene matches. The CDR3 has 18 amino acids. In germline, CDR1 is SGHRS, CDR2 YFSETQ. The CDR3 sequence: CASSSRTSGSTAADTQYF. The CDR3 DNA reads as TGCGCCAGCAGCTCTCGGACTAGCGGGAGTACAGCCGCAGATACGCAGTATTTT.

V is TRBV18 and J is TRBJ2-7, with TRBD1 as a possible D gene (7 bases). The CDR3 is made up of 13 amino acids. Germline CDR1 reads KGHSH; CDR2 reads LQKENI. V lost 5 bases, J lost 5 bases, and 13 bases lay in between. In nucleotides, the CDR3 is TGTGCCAGCTCAGCAGGGGGGAAGGACGAGCAGTACTTC. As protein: CASSAGGKDEQYF.

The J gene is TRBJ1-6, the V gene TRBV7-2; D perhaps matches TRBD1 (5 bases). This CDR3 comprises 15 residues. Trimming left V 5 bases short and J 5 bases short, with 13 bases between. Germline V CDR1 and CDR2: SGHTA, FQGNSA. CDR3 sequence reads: CASSRWTDNNSPLHF. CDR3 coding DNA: TGTGCCAGCAGCCGGTGGACGGACAATAATTCACCCCTCCACTTT.

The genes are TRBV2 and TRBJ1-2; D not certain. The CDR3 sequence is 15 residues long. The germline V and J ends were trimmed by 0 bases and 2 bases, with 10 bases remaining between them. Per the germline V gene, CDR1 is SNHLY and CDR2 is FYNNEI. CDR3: CASSEAPGSNYGYTF. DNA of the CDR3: TGTGCCAGCAGTGAAGCGCCGGGATCGAACTATGGCTACACCTTC.

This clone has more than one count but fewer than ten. The CDR3 DNA is TGTGCCAGCAGTTACTCGGGGGGGGCACGGGACTATGGCTACACCTTC. It is translated as CASSYSGGARDYGYTF. The chain carries TRBV6-6 and TRBJ1-2, with D perhaps matching TRBD1 (6 bases). CDR1 is MNHNY and CDR2 is SVGAGI in the germline V gene (reference sequence). There are 16 residues in the CDR3. V lost 0 bases, J lost 3 bases, and 14 bases lay in between.

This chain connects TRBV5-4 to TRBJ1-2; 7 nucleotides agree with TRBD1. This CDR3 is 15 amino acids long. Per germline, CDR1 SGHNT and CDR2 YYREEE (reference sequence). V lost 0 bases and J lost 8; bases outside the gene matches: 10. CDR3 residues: CASSLDLGQGVGYTF. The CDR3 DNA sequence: TGTGCCAGCAGCTTGGACCTGGGGCAGGGGGTGGGCTACACCTTC.

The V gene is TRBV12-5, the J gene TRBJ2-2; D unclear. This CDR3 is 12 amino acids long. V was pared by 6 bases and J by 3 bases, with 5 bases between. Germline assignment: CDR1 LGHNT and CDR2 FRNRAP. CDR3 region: CASGPYTGELFF. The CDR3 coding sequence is TGTGCTAGTGGCCCCTACACCGGGGAGCTGTTTTTT.

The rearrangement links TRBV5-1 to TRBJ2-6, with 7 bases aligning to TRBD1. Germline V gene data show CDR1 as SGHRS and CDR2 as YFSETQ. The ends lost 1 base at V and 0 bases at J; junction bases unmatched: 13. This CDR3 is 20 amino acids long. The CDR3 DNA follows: TGCGCCAGCAGCTTGACACCTACGGGACAGTTAGTCTCTGGGGCCAACGTCCTGACTTTC. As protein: CASSLTPTGQLVSGANVLTF.

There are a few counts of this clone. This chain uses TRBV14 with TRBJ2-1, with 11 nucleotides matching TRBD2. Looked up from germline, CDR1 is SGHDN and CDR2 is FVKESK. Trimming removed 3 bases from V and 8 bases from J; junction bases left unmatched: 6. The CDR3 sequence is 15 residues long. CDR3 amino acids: CASSHWTSGSDEQFF. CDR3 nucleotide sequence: TGTGCCAGCAGCCACTGGACTAGCGGGTCGGATGAGCAGTTCTTC.

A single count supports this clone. CDR3 amino acids: CASGGPTRATEAFF. CDR3 coding DNA: TGTGCCAGCGGCGGCCCCACCCGAGCCACTGAAGCTTTCTTT. J is TRBJ1-1 and V is TRBV7-9; D gene unclear. Trimming pared 8 bases from V and 4 bases from J, leaving 17 bases between. Germline loops: CDR1 SEHNR, CDR2 FQNEAQ (reference sequence). The CDR3 runs to 14 residues.

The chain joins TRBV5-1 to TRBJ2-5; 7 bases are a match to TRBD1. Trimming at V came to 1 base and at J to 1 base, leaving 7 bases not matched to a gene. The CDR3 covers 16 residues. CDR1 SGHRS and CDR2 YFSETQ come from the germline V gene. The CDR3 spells CASSLRRDSPQETQYF. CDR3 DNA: TGCGCCAGCAGCTTGAGACGGGACAGTCCCCAAGAGACCCAGTACTTC.

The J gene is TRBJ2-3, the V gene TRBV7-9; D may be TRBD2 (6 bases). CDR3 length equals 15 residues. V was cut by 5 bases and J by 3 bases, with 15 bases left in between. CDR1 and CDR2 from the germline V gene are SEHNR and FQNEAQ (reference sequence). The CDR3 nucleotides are TGTGCCAGCAGCCCCGGGGACTCTATAACAGATACGCAGTATTTT. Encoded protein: CASSPGDSITDTQYF.

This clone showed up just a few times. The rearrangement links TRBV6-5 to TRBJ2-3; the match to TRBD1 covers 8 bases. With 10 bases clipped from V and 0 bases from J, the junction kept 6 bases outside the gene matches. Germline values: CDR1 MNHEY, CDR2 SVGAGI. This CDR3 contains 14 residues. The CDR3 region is CATRQGFSTDTQYF. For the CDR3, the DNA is TGTGCCACCAGACAGGGGTTTAGCACAGATACGCAGTATTTT.

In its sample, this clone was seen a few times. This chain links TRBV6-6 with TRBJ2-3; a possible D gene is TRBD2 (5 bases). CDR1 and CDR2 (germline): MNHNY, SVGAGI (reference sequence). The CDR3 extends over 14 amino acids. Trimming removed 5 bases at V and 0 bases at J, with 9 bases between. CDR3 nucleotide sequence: TGTGCCAGCAGTCCCTCGGGGAGCACAGATACGCAGTATTTT. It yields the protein CASSPSGSTDTQYF.

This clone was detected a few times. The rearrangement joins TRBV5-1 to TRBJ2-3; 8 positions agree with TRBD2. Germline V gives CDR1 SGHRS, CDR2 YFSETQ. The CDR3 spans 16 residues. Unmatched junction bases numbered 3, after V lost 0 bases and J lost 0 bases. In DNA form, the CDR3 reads TGCGCCAGCAGCTTGGCCGCGGGAGGTAGCACAGATACGCAGTATTTT. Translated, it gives CASSLAAGGSTDTQYF.

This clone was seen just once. CDR3 DNA: TGTGCCAGCAGTTACCAACTAGCGCAGTACAATGAGCAGTTCTTC. It codes for CASSYQLAQYNEQFF. J is TRBJ2-1 and V is TRBV6-5, with 7 bases fitting TRBD2. The V and J ends lost 2 bases and 4 bases, in that order; junction bases with no gene match: 5. Per the germline V gene, CDR1 is MNHEY and CDR2 is SVGAGI. This CDR3 contains 15 residues.

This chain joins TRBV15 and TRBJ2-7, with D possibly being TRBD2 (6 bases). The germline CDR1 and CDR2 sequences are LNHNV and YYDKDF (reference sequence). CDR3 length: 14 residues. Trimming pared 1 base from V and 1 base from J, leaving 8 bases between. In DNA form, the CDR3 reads TGTGCCACCAGCAGAGGAGGGAGGTCCTACGAGCAGTACTTC. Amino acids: CATSRGGRSYEQYF.

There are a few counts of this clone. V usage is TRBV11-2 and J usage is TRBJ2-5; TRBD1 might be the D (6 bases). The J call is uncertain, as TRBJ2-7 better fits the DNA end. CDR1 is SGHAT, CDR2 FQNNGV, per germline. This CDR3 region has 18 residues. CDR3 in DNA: TGTGCCAGCAGCTTACTCAGGGGTCAGGGGATGGGATCCTACGAGCAGTACTTC. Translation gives CASSLLRGQGMGSYEQYF.

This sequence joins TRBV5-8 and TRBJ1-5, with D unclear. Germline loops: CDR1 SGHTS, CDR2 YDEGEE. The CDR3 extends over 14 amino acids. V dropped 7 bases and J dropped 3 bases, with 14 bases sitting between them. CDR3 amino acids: CASLKRGINQPQHF. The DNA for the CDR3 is TGTGCCAGCTTAAAGCGCGGGATCAATCAGCCCCAGCATTTT.

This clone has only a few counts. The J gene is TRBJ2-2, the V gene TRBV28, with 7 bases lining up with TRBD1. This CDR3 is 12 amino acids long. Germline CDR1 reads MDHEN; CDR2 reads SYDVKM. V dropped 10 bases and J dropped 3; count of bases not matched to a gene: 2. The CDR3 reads CATQGDTGELFF. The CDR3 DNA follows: TGTGCCACCCAGGGGGACACCGGGGAGCTGTTTTTT.

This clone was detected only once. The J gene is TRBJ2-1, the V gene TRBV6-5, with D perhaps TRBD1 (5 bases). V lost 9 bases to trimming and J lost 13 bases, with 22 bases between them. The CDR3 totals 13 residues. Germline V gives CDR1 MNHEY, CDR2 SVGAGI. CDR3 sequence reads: CASFDPRKDIQFF. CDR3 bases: TGTGCCAGTTTCGACCCGAGAAAGGACATCCAGTTCTTC.